A selection of T cell receptor beta chains follows, all from one sample in a study of identical twins. MiXCR, run by TCRdb on the 5' RACE reads, gives a single entry per CDR3 protein. This table holds around 250,000 distinct CDR3 sequences, 6% to 7% found once. These same data were also listed under a study on T cells expressing NK-cell markers.

Sequencing used CD8+ T cells sorted from blood. The receptors here all came from a young woman in good health. Both conserved end residues are part of each CDR3.

TRBJ2-1 | TRBV6-1 | CASSEAGGEQFF
TRBJ2-4 | TRBV12-3/TRBV12-4 | CASSPSLDIQYF
TRBJ1-5 | TRBV6-2/TRBV6-3 | CASSYSKAWVGPQHF
TRBJ2-2 | TRBV6-2/TRBV6-3 | CASSSGRRGDTGELFF
TRBJ2-1 | TRBV4-3 | CASSQDRDLGGDEQFF
TRBJ2-7 | TRBV7-8 | CASSLASSGAFYEQYF
TRBJ2-5 | TRBV2 | CACIWMLVSYQETQYF
TRBJ2-3 | TRBV20-1 | CSASRHTSTDTQYF
TRBJ2-5 | TRBV10-2 | CASSELAGGDQYF
TRBJ2-5 | TRBV5-6 | CASSETDDSQETQYF
TRBJ1-1 | TRBV11-2 | CASSPSGEVATEAFF
TRBJ2-3 | TRBV5-6 | CASSLGAGGIYTDTQYF
TRBJ2-3 | TRBV6-6 | CASSYPRADTQYF
TRBJ2-1 | TRBV6-1 | CASSLDRVVVNEQFF
TRBJ1-5 | TRBV27 | CASSLTGGVDQPQHF
TRBJ2-2 | TRBV6-7 | CACSPSPGTSGGAPGELFF
TRBJ2-5 | TRBV6-1 | CASSDLGSGETQYF
TRBJ2-3 | TRBV6-2/TRBV6-3 | CASSWTGETDTQYF
TRBJ2-1 | TRBV7-6 | CASSPGTSVGYEQFF
TRBJ2-3 | TRBV7-8 | CASSPGPTSGSGTDTQYF
TRBJ1-2 | TRBV10-2 | CASRTTGEANYGYTF
TRBJ2-5 | TRBV12-3/TRBV12-4 | CASTITGTQYF